This T cell receptor (beta chain) appears in the sequencing data of a study of T cells after yellow fever vaccination. Each CDR3 protein is one row after TCRdb ran MiXCR on the 5' RACE reads. The sample gives about 320,000 distinct CDR3 sequences, over 3.5% of which show up once; 15% to 20% is in the top ten. The V gene lost 1 base and the J gene lost 5 bases, with 12 bases spanning the gap. CDR1 and CDR2 (germline): SGHNT, YENEEA. The CDR3 is 14 residues long. The chain combines TRBV11-3 with TRBJ2-7, with D maybe TRBD2 (6 bases). Sequenced here: PBMCs, sampled 15 days after the yellow fever booster vaccination. The source of this sequence is a man aged 18 to 30 who received the YFV17D yellow fever vaccine. CDR3 in DNA: TGTGCCAGCAGCTTAGGGAGGGGCAATCACGAGCAGTACTTC. As protein: CASSLGRGNHEQYF.